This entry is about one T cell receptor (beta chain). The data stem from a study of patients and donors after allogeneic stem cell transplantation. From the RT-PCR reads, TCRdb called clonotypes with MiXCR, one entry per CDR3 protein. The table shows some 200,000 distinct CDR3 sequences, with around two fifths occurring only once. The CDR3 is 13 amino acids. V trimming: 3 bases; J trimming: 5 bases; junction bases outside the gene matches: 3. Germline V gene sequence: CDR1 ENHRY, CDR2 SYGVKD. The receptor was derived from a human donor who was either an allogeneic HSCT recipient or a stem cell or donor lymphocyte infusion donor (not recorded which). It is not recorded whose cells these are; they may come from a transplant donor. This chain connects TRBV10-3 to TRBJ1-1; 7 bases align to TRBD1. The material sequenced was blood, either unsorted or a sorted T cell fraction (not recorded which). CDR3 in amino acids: CAISDNRGTEAFF. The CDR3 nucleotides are TGTGCCATCAGTGACAACAGGGGAACTGAAGCTTTCTTT.